The T cell receptor (beta chain) described here comes from a study of control samples from healthy donors and cancer patients. Some clones are missing from TCRdb's copy, which holds only in-frame ones; the method was immunoSEQ multiplex PCR. The top ten hold under 40% of the sample, which has 130,000 or so clones, around 92% seen once. Material: blood. This TCR was sampled from a man aged 45-60 years in good health.

CDR3 sequence reads: CASSFGETEAFF. The CDR3 DNA is TGTGCCAGCAGTTTCGGGGAAACTGAAGCTTTCTTT. The genes are TRBV12-3 or TRBV12-4 and TRBJ1-1; D gene uncertain. This CDR3 is built from 12 residues. Trimming stripped 3 bases from V and 5 bases from J, with 7 bases between.